This T cell receptor beta chain originates from a study of PD-1 blockade in mismatch repair-deficient tumors. Background on the study: All were previously treated, progressing patients with over 9 mismatch repair-deficient cancer types.

The method was immunoSEQ multiplex PCR; TCRdb's version includes in-frame clones alone and lacks a portion of them. The sample holds about 79,000 clones, roughly 80% seen once. Per germline, CDR1 SGHRS and CDR2 YFSETQ. This CDR3 is 17 amino acids long. Trimming shortened V by 3 bases and J by 1 base, and 19 bases separated the two germline ends. Study conclusions and caveats: Tumor-resident clones, often undetectable pretreatment in blood, expanded then contracted after pembrolizumab.

This clone was picked up a small number of times. Its antigen is currently unknown. Every patient had mismatch repair deficiency by PCR or immunohistochemistry. TCR sequencing covered three patients who responded to pembrolizumab. The V gene is TRBV5-1, the J gene TRBJ1-1; a possible D gene is TRBD1 (5 bases). Sequenced material: peripheral blood, taken 44 weeks after starting pembrolizumab. This sequence was found in an adult with mismatch repair-deficient cancer. CDR3 DNA sequence: TGCGCCAGCAGCTCGGGGCTTCATGGGATGACGAACACTGAAGCTTTCTTT. Translation: CASSSGLHGMTNTEAFF.